The 14 T cell receptor beta chains below all came from one sample that was sequenced in a study of OX40 agonist ivuxolimab in advanced cancers. Here immunoSEQ multiplex PCR was the method, and the copy in TCRdb shows in-frame clones only, minus some. The sample records roughly 60,000 clones, about 89% being singletons. Sequencing was performed on CD4+ or CD8+ T cells sorted from blood, taken in a trial of the OX40 agonist ivuxolimab. Receptors were obtained from an adult with an advanced solid tumor such as melanoma, head and neck, liver or kidney cancer.

The rearrangement joins TRBV5-1 to TRBJ2-5; 7 bases map to TRBD1. This CDR3 is built from 13 residues. The V gene's germline CDR1 is SGHRS and CDR2 YFSETQ. V dropped 4 bases and J dropped 5; count of bases not matched to a gene: 5. This chain's CDR3 is CASSQDRFETQYF. The CDR3 nucleotides read TGCGCCAGCAGCCAGGACAGGTTCGAGACCCAGTACTTC.

This chain connects TRBV7-9 to TRBJ1-5, with a weak D call TRBD1 (5 bases). The CDR3 runs 16 residues. The V end lost 5 bases, the J end lost 0 bases, and 14 bases lay between the germline ends. Germline V gene sequence: CDR1 SEHNR, CDR2 FQNEAQ (reference sequence). CDR3 sequence reads: CASSLMGPGSNQPQHF. The CDR3, as DNA: TGTGCCAGCAGCCTAATGGGACCGGGTAGCAATCAGCCCCAGCATTTT.

The chain employs TRBV5-1 and TRBJ2-7; perhaps TRBD1 as D (5 bases). The germline V gene has CDR1 SGHRS and CDR2 YFSETQ. Trimming cost V 0 bases and J 2 bases, with 12 bases left between them. CDR3 length: 15 amino acids. CDR3 nucleotide sequence: TGCGCCAGCAGCTTGGGACAGACTTTGACCTACGAGCAGTACTTC. Its protein product is CASSLGQTLTYEQYF.

This clone has only a few counts. This rearrangement joins TRBV13 to TRBJ1-3; D unresolved. Germline lookup yields CDR1 PRHDT and CDR2 FYEKMQ (reference sequence). The CDR3 loop spans 17 amino acids. The V gene lost 1 base and the J gene lost 0 bases, with 13 bases spanning the gap. The CDR3 region has the DNA TGTGCCAGCAGCTTAGTGGCCGGAGGTCCCTCTGGAAACACCATATATTTT. Encoded protein: CASSLVAGGPSGNTIYF.

The chain uses TRBV28 and TRBJ2-7, with 9 bases lining up with TRBD2. The CDR3 is 17 amino acids. The trim removed 7 bases at V and 5 bases at J, leaving 18 bases unmatched. CDR1 and CDR2 (germline): MDHEN, SYDVKM. The CDR3 bases are TGTGCCAGCATTCCGACGGACCACCTAGCGGGATTTGACGAGCAGTACTTC. This translates into CASIPTDHLAGFDEQYF.

The chain has TRBV6-5 and TRBJ2-7; 9 nucleotides line up with TRBD2. From germline, CDR1 is MNHEY and CDR2 SVGAGI. V was clipped by 6 bases and J by 4 bases; unmatched bases: 7. The CDR3 totals 14 residues. The CDR3 spells CASRNSAGGYEQYF. The CDR3 coding sequence is TGTGCCAGCAGGAACTCAGCGGGAGGATACGAGCAGTACTTC.

Regarding this clone: The identical CDR3 is also encoded by other nucleotide sequences in the sample. The J gene is TRBJ1-1, the V gene TRBV4-1; D might be TRBD1 (6 bases). The CDR3 loop spans 14 amino acids. Trimming pared 5 bases from V and 1 base from J, leaving 11 bases between. Germline CDR1 reads MGHRA; CDR2 reads YSYEKL. CDR3 region: CASSIPGANTEAFF. CDR3 nucleotides: TGCGCCAGCAGCATCCCAGGGGCGAACACTGAAGCTTTCTTT.

This clone has more than one count but fewer than ten. V usage is TRBV10-1 and J usage is TRBJ2-1; 10 positions match TRBD1. Germline V gene sequence: CDR1 WNHNN, CDR2 SYGVQD (reference sequence). The CDR3 loop spans 14 amino acids. With 6 bases clipped from V and 4 bases from J, the junction kept 3 bases outside the gene matches. CDR3 DNA: TGCGCCAGCAGAGGACAGGGGGAGTACAATGAGCAGTTCTTC. As protein: CASRGQGEYNEQFF.

The chain employs TRBV25-1 and TRBJ2-7; TRBD1 aligns across 9 bases. The CDR3 spans 14 residues. The germline V gene encodes CDR1 MGHDK and CDR2 SYGVNS. With V trimmed by 6 bases and J by 2 bases, 5 bases remained unmatched. Written as DNA, the CDR3 is TGTGCCAGCAGCCGGACAGGGGCCACCTACGAGCAGTACTTC. As protein: CASSRTGATYEQYF.

About this clone: An end of the junction differs from the germline gene, which may be a read error. The rearrangement joins TRBV29-1 to TRBJ2-5, with D possibly being TRBD2 (5 bases). Per germline, CDR1 SQVTM and CDR2 ANQGSEA. The CDR3 loop spans 13 amino acids. As DNA, the CDR3 is TGCAGCCTCAAGAGGTTTGTGGGAGAGGCCCAGTACTTC. This gives the protein CSLKRFVGEAQYF.

V gene TRBV9 combines with J gene TRBJ1-6; no clear D gene. The CDR3 runs to 13 residues. V lost 1 base and J lost 10, with 9 bases in between. In germline, CDR1 is SGDLS, CDR2 YYNGEE. This chain's CDR3 is CASSVKGYSPLHF. The CDR3 DNA sequence: TGTGCCAGCAGCGTAAAGGGCTACTCACCCCTCCACTTT.

This chain joins TRBV5-1 and TRBJ2-1, with 8 bases matching TRBD1. V dropped 0 bases and J dropped 6; count of bases not matched to a gene: 5. Looked up from germline, CDR1 is SGHRS and CDR2 is YFSETQ. The CDR3 consists of 15 residues. The CDR3 DNA sequence: TGCGCCAGCAGCTTGGTGACAGGGGTTCGCAATGAGCAGTTCTTC. Amino acid sequence: CASSLVTGVRNEQFF.

V and J are TRBV5-6 and TRBJ1-4; D is unresolved. This CDR3 spans 16 amino acids. CDR1 is SGHDT and CDR2 is YYEEEE in the germline V gene. V was cut by 2 bases and J by 0 bases, with 11 bases left in between. CDR3 sequence reads: CASSFLPGSTNEKLFF. CDR3 sequence (DNA): TGTGCCAGCAGCTTCCTACCAGGTTCAACTAATGAAAAACTGTTTTTT.

This chain connects TRBV18 to TRBJ2-5; D not resolved. The CDR3 has 10 amino acids. The V gene lost 5 bases and the J gene lost 4 bases, with 2 bases spanning the gap. Germline loops: CDR1 KGHSH, CDR2 LQKENI. CDR3 bases: TGTGCCAGCTCAATAGAGACCCAGTACTTC. This codes for CASSIETQYF. The full variable domain, completed using reference TRBV18 and TRBJ2-5, is NAGVMQNPRHLVRRRGQEARLRCSPMKGHSHVYWYRQLPEEGLKFMVYLQKENIIDESGMPKERFSAEFPKEGPSILRIQQVVRGDSAAYFCASSIETQYFGPGTRLLVL.